These 19 T cell receptor beta chains were all obtained from the same sample, sequenced in a study of T cells after yellow fever vaccination. TCRdb recomputed calls from the 5' RACE reads with MiXCR, one row per CDR3 protein. The sample yields about 360,000 distinct CDR3 sequences, more than 5.5% seen once. This material consisted of PBMCs, taken 5 days after the yellow fever booster vaccination. Receptors originate from a man aged 25 to 45 who received the YFV17D yellow fever vaccine.

This clonotype was detected many times. The rearrangement joins TRBV18 to TRBJ2-3; D is ambiguous. The CDR3 has 11 residues. Germline values: CDR1 KGHSH, CDR2 LQKENI. V was trimmed by 2 bases and J by 4 bases, leaving 1 base between them. CDR3 nucleotides: TGTGCCAGCTCACCAGCAGATACGCAGTATTTT. Translation gives CASSPADTQYF. The variable domain in full, completed from reference TRBV18 and TRBJ2-3, reads NAGVMQNPRHLVRRRGQEARLRCSPMKGHSHVYWYRQLPEEGLKFMVYLQKENIIDESGMPKERFSAEFPKEGPSILRIQQVVRGDSAAYFCASSPADTQYFGPGTRLTVL.

This clonotype has more than one count but fewer than ten. V and J are TRBV7-2 and TRBJ2-3; the match to TRBD2 covers 7 bases. The germline V gene encodes CDR1 SGHTA and CDR2 FQGNSA. This CDR3 is built from 16 residues. Germline trimming cut 6 bases from V and 2 bases from J; bases unmatched to any gene: 11. This CDR3 is CASRPGGGGFTDTQYF. The CDR3 nucleotides are TGTGCCAGCAGACCGGGAGGAGGAGGGTTCACAGATACGCAGTATTTT.

The rearrangement links TRBV20-1 to TRBJ2-3; the match to TRBD1 covers 9 bases. CDR1 is DFQATT, CDR2 SNEGSKA, per germline (reference sequence). CDR3 size: 13 residues. The J segment lost 2 bases and the V segment lost 5 bases, leaving 2 bases of the junction unmatched. The CDR3 is CSARDRDTDTQYF. The CDR3 DNA follows: TGCAGTGCTCGGGACAGGGACACAGATACGCAGTATTTT.

There are a few counts of this clonotype. The chain joins TRBV7-2 to TRBJ2-1; tentatively, D is TRBD2 (6 bases). The germline gives CDR1 SGHTA, CDR2 FQGNSA. The CDR3 length is 15 residues. V shed 6 bases and J shed 3 bases, with 15 bases lying between them. CDR3 sequence: CASSPVFGSYNEQFF. In DNA, the CDR3 is TGTGCCAGCAGTCCTGTGTTCGGGAGCTACAATGAGCAGTTCTTC.

This clonotype was counted at least ten times. V is TRBV28 and J is TRBJ2-1; D unclear. This CDR3 spans 14 amino acids. Trimming pared 3 bases from V and 1 base from J, leaving 7 bases between. The germline V gene encodes CDR1 MDHEN and CDR2 SYDVKM. CDR3: CASSFTVSYNEQFF. The CDR3 DNA reads as TGTGCCAGCAGTTTTACAGTTTCCTACAATGAGCAGTTCTTC.

This clonotype was counted only a few times. The chain combines TRBV10-3 with TRBJ2-5; D may be TRBD2 (6 bases). This CDR3 has 18 residues. V dropped 0 bases and J dropped 0 bases, with 17 bases sitting between them. Per the germline V gene, CDR1 is ENHRY and CDR2 is SYGVKD. CDR3 nucleotide sequence: TGTGCCATCAGTGAGTCGAGGAGTAGCGGATCGTACCAAGAGACCCAGTACTTC. This gives the protein CAISESRSSGSYQETQYF.

This clonotype was detected many times. The chain uses TRBV7-9 and TRBJ2-3; possibly TRBD2 for D (7 bases). CDR3 length: 16 amino acids. Per the germline V gene, CDR1 is SEHNR and CDR2 is FQNEAQ (reference sequence). Trimming left V 4 bases short and J 2 bases short, with 16 bases between. As DNA, the CDR3 is TGTGCCAGCAGCTACAGTGGGGGGGCCCTCACAGATACGCAGTATTTT. This gives the protein CASSYSGGALTDTQYF.

V is TRBV20-1 and J is TRBJ1-2; no reliable D call. The CDR3 spans 11 residues. V was shortened by 1 base and J by 4 bases, with 4 bases between the two germline ends. Germline V gene data show CDR1 as DFQATT and CDR2 as SNEGSKA (reference sequence). For the CDR3, the DNA is TGCAGTGCTAGAGGGTTCTATGGCTACACCTTC. It specifies CSARGFYGYTF.

V gene TRBV5-4 combines with J gene TRBJ2-4; TRBD2 aligns across 9 bases. The CDR3 is 16 residues long. CDR1 is SGHNT, CDR2 YYREEE, per germline (reference sequence). J lost 6 bases, V lost 4 bases, and 11 bases had no gene match. For the CDR3, the DNA is TGTGCCAGCAGCCTGTATCTAGCGGGGACCTTAAACATTCAGTACTTC. This gives the protein CASSLYLAGTLNIQYF.

This chain uses TRBV10-2 with TRBJ2-2, with 7 bases matching TRBD2. CDR1 and CDR2 (germline): WSHSY, SAAADI. V was pared by 6 bases and J by 4 bases, with 14 bases of the junction left unmatched. CDR3 length equals 17 residues. The chain's CDR3 is CASSFDRGGFGTGELFF. CDR3 bases: TGCGCCAGCAGCTTTGATAGGGGAGGGTTTGGCACCGGGGAGCTGTTTTTT.

This clonotype was seen many times. The rearrangement joins TRBV20-1 to TRBJ1-1; 8 nucleotides align to TRBD1. This CDR3 spans 15 amino acids. Germline CDR1 is DFQATT and CDR2 is SNEGSKA (reference sequence). The junction had 14 bases not matched to a gene; V was cut back by 6 bases and J by 5 bases. CDR3 sequence reads: CSAVGTGAFKTEAFF. The CDR3 coding sequence is TGCAGTGCCGTAGGGACAGGTGCATTCAAGACTGAAGCTTTCTTT.

A remark on this clonotype: Given a much more abundant clone one base away, this may be a read error. This sequence joins TRBV5-6 and TRBJ2-5; D perhaps matches TRBD1 (6 bases). CDR1 SGHDT and CDR2 YYEEEE come from the germline V gene. There are 14 residues in the CDR3. CDR3 protein: CSSSLGQGWETQYF. The CDR3 DNA sequence: TGTTCCAGCAGCTTGGGCCAGGGGTGGGAGACCCAGTACTTC.

This clonotype was recorded at least ten times. CDR3 coding DNA: TGTGCCAGCAGCCAGGGAGCGGGCAATGAGCAGTTCTTC. Its translation is CASSQGAGNEQFF. The V gene is TRBV5-6, the J gene TRBJ2-1; D is possibly TRBD2 (6 bases). Germline V gene data show CDR1 as SGHDT and CDR2 as YYEEEE. This CDR3 region has 13 residues. Trimming took off 4 bases at V and 6 bases at J, with 11 bases between the two ends.

The chain employs TRBV12-3 or TRBV12-4 and TRBJ2-1; D unresolved. The CDR3 has 12 amino acids. V was trimmed by 6 bases and J by 3 bases, leaving 6 bases between them. The CDR3 DNA is TGTGCCAGCAGCGGAGACTACAATGAGCAGTTCTTC. Its translation is CASSGDYNEQFF.

The table lists this clonotype with many counts. The chain is built from TRBV11-1 and TRBJ2-3, with D tentatively TRBD2 (5 bases). V was trimmed by 0 bases and J by 2 bases, leaving 18 bases between them. This CDR3 spans 18 amino acids. Germline V gene data show CDR1 as SGHAT and CDR2 as FQDESV (reference sequence). CDR3 sequence (DNA): TGTGCCAGCAGCTTAGCGCTTAGATCGGGATCCCACACAGATACGCAGTATTTT. Translation: CASSLALRSGSHTDTQYF.

This rearrangement joins TRBV5-5 to TRBJ2-7; no clear D gene. CDR1 and CDR2 from the germline V gene are SGHKS and YYEKEE (reference sequence). Trimming took 3 bases from V and 5 from J, leaving 9 bases between them. The length of the CDR3 is 12 residues. CDR3 nucleotides: TGTGCCAGCAGCTCGAGAGTCGACGAGCAGTACTTC. Its translation is CASSSRVDEQYF.

This chain connects TRBV11-2 to TRBJ2-2; TRBD2 agrees at 8 bases. The CDR3 loop spans 15 amino acids. V shed 5 bases, J shed 5 bases, and the junction held 7 bases outside the gene matches. The V gene's germline CDR1 is SGHAT and CDR2 FQNNGV. CDR3: CASSVLLAETGELFF. CDR3 DNA: TGTGCCAGCAGCGTTCTACTAGCGGAGACCGGGGAGCTGTTTTTT.

The chain carries TRBV10-3 and TRBJ2-2; D remains ambiguous. V dropped 6 bases and J dropped 6 bases, with 14 bases sitting between them. The CDR3 is 14 amino acids. Germline CDR1 is ENHRY and CDR2 is SYGVKD. The CDR3 DNA reads TGTGCCATCAGACCTGGCGAGGCGGCCGGGGAGCTGTTTTTT. Amino acid sequence: CAIRPGEAAGELFF.

There are many counts of this clonotype. The chain recombines TRBV29-1 with TRBJ1-4; 7 nucleotides line up with TRBD1. V was clipped by 4 bases and J by 4 bases; unmatched bases: 3. This CDR3 has 13 residues. Germline V CDR1 and CDR2: SQVTM, ANQGSEA. This CDR3 is CSVVTGSNEKLFF. CDR3 DNA: TGCAGCGTTGTGACAGGGAGTAATGAAAAACTGTTTTTT.